The rows below give T cell receptor beta chains drawn from one sample of a study of blood T cells in healthy people across ages. One entry per CDR3 protein, called by TCRdb with MiXCR from the 5' RACE reads. The sample includes about 800,000 distinct CDR3 sequences, approximately 25% of them seen just once. The same data also contributed to another study, on T cells of mothers and their children.

Sequencing input: blood. The receptors were sampled from a boy aged 5 to 17 in good health. The CDR3 runs from the conserved cysteine through the conserved F or W. D genes are given only for firm matches. Expanded clones are given a class, and other clones once, few, many or no size at all.

TRBJ1-5,.,TRBD1,TRBV10-3,TGTGCCATCAGTGATCCTGACAGGGCGGGCAATCAGCCCCAGCATTTT,CAISDPDRAGNQPQHF
TRBJ2-5,few,.,TRBV7-2,TGTGCCAGCAGCTGGTTTGCGGAGACCCAGTACTTC,CASSWFAETQYF
TRBJ2-3,.,.,TRBV12-3/TRBV12-4,TGTGCCAGCAGTAACCGGGACAATGGGGAGGTAGATACGCAGTATTTT,CASSNRDNGEVDTQYF
TRBJ2-1,.,.,TRBV12-3/TRBV12-4,TGTGCCAGCAGATCCGGTACTTCGCGGTCCTACAATGAGCAGTTCTTC,CASRSGTSRSYNEQFF
TRBJ2-7,few,.,TRBV6-5,TGTGCCAGCAGCGCAGGACCCTACGAGCAGTACTTC,CASSAGPYEQYF
TRBJ2-1,few,TRBD1,TRBV5-1,TGCGCCAGCAGCTTGGGGTGGGGACAGGGTTCCTACAATGAGCAGTTCTTC,CASSLGWGQGSYNEQFF
TRBJ2-3,.,.,TRBV21-1,TGTGCCAGCAGCAAAGAGTCGTTGGCAGATACGCAGTATTTT,CASSKESLADTQYF
TRBJ2-6,few,.,TRBV9,TGTGCCAGCAGCGTAGGGGCGGGGGCCAACGTCCTGACTTTC,CASSVGAGANVLTF
TRBJ2-7,.,TRBD2,TRBV4-3,TGCGCCAGCAGCCAAGAATTGGGACTAGCGGGCCGATCCTACGAGCAGTACTTC,CASSQELGLAGRSYEQYF
TRBJ2-5,.,.,TRBV2,TGTGCCAGCAGTGAGGGACCTCACCAAGAGACCCAGTACTTC,CASSEGPHQETQYF
TRBJ2-3,.,TRBD1,TRBV28,TGTGCCAGCAGTTTGGCTGGACAGGGGGCGTCAGATACGCAGTATTTT,CASSLAGQGASDTQYF
TRBJ1-5,.,.,TRBV4-2,TGTGCCAGCAGCCAAGAACAGGGTTCTGGCAATCAGCCCCAGCATTTT,CASSQEQGSGNQPQHF
TRBJ1-4,few,TRBD1,TRBV7-9,TGTGCCAGCAGTTCAGACGGGACAGCTAATGAAAAACTGTTTTTT,CASSSDGTANEKLFF
TRBJ1-1,.,.,TRBV20-1,TGCAGTGCGTGGGTCAAGACTGAAGCTTTCTTT,CSAWVKTEAFF
TRBJ2-5,.,.,TRBV7-3,TGTGCCAGCAGTCCCGACACAGAAGAGACCCAGTACTTC,CASSPDTEETQYF
TRBJ1-1,.,.,TRBV20-1,TGCAGTGCTAGAGATCCGTCAGGGCTGTACCGGGACACTGAAGCTTTCTTT,CSARDPSGLYRDTEAFF
TRBJ2-6,.,.,TRBV6-1,TGTGCCAGCAGGTCACGTCACACTACCGCAAGTGGGGCCAACGTCCTGACTTTC,CASRSRHTTASGANVLTF
TRBJ2-7,few,.,TRBV29-1,TGCAGCGTTGAAATGTCAGGGGATCCCTACGAGCAGTACTTC,CSVEMSGDPYEQYF
TRBJ2-2,few,TRBD2,TRBV4-1,TGCGCCAGCAGCCCTGGGGACTACCTCACCGGGGAGCTGTTTTTT,CASSPGDYLTGELFF
TRBJ2-7,.,.,TRBV19,TGTGCCAGTAGTATAGGAGTTCTCCTCTCCTACGAGCAGTACTTC,CASSIGVLLSYEQYF
TRBJ2-7,.,TRBD2,TRBV7-2,TGTGCCAGCACCATCATCCTAGCGGGATACGAGCAGTACTTC,CASTIILAGYEQYF
TRBJ2-5,few,TRBD2,TRBV27,TGTGCCAGCAGTCTATCGGGGACTAGCGGTAAAGAGACCCAGTACTTC,CASSLSGTSGKETQYF
TRBJ2-1,.,.,TRBV12-3/TRBV12-4,TGTGCCAGCAGTTTTCTGTTGGTCCACGTGAATGAGCAGTTCTTC,CASSFLLVHVNEQFF
TRBJ2-3,.,.,TRBV6-1,TGTGCCAGCAGTGAATCAACCCCTCGCACAGATACGCAGTATTTT,CASSESTPRTDTQYF
TRBJ2-7,few,TRBD2,TRBV7-2,TGTGCCAGCAGCTTAGCGCCTAGCGGGTGGGGCGAGCAGTACTTC,CASSLAPSGWGEQYF